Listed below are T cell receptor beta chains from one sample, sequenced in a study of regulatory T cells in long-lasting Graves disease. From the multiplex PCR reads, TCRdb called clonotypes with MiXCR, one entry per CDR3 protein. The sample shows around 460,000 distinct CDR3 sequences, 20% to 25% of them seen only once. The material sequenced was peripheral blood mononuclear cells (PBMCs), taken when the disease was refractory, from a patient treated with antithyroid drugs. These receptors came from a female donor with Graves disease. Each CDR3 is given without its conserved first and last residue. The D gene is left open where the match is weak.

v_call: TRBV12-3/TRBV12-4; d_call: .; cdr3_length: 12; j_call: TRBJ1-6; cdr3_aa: ASSLGDGDSPLH
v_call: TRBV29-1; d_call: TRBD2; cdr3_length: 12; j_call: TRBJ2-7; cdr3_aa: SVVSGTPGREQY
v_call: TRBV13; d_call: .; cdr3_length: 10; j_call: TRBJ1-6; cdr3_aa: ASSLKLGPLH
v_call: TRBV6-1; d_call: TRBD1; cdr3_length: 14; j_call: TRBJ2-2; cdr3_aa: ASSDGQGAYTGELF
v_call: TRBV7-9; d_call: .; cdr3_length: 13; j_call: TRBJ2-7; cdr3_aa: ASSPGGGATYEQY
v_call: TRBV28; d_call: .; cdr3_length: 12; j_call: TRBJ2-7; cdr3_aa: ASSQPSLSYEQY
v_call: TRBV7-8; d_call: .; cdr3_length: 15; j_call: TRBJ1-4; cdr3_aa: ASSLVRTSATNEKLF
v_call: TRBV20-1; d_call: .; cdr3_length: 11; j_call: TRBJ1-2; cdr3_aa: SARVEEPYGYT
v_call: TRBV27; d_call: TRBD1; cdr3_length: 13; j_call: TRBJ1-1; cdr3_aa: ASRKRDRGISEAF
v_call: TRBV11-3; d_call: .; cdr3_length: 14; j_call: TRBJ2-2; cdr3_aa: ASSLEGPANTGELF
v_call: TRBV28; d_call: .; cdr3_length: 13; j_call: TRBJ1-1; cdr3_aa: ASSFYNRDYTEAF
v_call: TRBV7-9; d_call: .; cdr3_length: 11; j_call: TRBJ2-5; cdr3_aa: ASSTTGPETQY
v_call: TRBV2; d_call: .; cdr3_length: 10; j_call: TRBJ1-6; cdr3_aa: ASSEGFTPLH
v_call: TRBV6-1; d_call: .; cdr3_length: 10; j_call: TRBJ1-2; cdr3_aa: ATKASNYGYT
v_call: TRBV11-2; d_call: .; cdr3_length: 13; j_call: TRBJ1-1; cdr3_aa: ASSLSGGSGTEAF
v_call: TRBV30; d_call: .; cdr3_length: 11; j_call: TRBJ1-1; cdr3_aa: AWSLGPNTEAF
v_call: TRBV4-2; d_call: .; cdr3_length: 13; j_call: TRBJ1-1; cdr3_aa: ASSQGGSANTEAF
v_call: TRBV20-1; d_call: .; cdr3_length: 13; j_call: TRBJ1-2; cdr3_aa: SARDLQGGGYGYT
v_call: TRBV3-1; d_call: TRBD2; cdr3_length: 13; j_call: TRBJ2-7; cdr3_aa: ASSQELAGVDEQY
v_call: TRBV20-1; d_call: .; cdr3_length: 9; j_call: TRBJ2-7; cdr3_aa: SASGSHEQY
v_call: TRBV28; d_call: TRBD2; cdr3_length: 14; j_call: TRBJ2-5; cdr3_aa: ASNPAGEGYQETQY
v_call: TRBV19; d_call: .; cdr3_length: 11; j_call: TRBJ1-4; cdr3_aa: VSKSGINEKLF
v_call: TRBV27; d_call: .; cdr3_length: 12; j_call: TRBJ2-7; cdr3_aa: ASSSYREGYEQY
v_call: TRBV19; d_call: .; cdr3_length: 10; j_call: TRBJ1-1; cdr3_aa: ASSTAHTEAF
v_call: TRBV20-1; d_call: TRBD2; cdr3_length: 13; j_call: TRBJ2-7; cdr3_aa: SARSSGSTLYEQY
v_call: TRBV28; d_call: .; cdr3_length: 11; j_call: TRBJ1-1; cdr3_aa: ASSLGWNTEAF
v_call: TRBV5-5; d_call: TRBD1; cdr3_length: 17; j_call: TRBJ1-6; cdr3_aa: ASSLALGQGWSYNSPLH
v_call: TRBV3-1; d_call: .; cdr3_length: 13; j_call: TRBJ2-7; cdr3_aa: ASSQWGGRDHEQY
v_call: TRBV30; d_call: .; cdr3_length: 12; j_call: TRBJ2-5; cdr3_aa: AWNQGASQETQY
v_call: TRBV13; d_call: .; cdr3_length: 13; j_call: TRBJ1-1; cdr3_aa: ASSGTSPGETEAF
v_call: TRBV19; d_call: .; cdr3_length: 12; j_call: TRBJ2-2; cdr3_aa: ASSAQQGTGELF